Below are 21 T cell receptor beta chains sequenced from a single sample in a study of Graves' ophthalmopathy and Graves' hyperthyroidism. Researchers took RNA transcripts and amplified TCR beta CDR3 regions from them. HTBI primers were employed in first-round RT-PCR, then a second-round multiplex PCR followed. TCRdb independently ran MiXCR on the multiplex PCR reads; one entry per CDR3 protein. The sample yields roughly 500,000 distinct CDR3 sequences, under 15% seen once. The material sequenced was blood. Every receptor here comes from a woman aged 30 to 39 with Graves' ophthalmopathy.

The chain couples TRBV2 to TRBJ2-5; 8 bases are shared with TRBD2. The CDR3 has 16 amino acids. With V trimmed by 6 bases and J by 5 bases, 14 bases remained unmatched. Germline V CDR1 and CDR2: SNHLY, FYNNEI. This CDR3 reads CASRASGLAGWETQYF. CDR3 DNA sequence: TGTGCCAGCAGAGCATCCGGACTAGCCGGCTGGGAGACCCAGTACTTC.

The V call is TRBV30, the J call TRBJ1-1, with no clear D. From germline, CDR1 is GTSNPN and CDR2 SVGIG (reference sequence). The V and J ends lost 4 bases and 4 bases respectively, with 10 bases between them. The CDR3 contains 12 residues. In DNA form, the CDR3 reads TGTGCCTGGACGGTGGGTGGCACTGAAGCTTTCTTT. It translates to CAWTVGGTEAFF.

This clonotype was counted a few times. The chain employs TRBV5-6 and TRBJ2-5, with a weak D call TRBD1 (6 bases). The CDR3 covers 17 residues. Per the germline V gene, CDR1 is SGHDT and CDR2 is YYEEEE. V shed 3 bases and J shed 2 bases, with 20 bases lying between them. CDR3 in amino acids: CASSWGPRSTDQETQYF. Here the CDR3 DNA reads TGTGCCAGCAGCTGGGGGCCCAGATCGACAGATCAAGAGACCCAGTACTTC.

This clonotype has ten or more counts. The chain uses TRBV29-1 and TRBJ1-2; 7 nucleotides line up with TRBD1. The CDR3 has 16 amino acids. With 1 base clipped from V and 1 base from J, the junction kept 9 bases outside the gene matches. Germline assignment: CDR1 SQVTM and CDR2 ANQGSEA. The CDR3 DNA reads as TGCAGCGTTGAAGTTTGGGCAGGGGGGGGTAACTATGGCTACACCTTC. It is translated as CSVEVWAGGGNYGYTF.

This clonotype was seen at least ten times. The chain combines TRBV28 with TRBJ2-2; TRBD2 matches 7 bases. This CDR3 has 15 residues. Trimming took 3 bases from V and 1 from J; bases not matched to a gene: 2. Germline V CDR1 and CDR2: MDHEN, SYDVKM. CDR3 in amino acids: CASSLRGWNTGELFF. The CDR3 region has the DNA TGTGCCAGCAGTTTGCGGGGGTGGAACACCGGGGAGCTGTTTTTT.

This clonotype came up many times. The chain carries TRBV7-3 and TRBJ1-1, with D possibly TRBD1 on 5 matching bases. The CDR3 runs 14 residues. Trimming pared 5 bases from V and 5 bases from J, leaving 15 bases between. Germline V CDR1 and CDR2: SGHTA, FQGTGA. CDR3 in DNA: TGTGCCAGCAGCACCTATTCAGGGTCAACTGAAGCTTTCTTT. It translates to CASSTYSGSTEAFF.

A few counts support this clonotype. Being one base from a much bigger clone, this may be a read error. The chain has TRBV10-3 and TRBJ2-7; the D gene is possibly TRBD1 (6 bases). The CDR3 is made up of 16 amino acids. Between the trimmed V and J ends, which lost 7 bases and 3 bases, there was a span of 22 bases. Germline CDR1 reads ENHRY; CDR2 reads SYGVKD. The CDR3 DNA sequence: TGTGCCATCACAGTAGGAAGCAGGGGCGGTTTCTACGAGCAGTACTTC. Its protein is CAITVGSRGGFYEQYF.

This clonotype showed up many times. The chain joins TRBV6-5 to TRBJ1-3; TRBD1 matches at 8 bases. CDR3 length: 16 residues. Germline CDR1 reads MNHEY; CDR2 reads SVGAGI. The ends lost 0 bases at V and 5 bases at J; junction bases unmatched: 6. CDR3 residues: CASSYSTTGGRNTIYF. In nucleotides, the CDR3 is TGTGCCAGCAGTTACTCGACTACAGGGGGACGAAACACCATATATTTT.

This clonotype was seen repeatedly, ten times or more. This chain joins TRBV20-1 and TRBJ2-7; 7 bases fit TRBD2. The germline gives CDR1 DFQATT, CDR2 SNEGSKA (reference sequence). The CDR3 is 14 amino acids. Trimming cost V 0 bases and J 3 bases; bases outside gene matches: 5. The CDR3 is CSAREPSGDYEQYF. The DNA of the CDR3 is TGCAGTGCTAGAGAACCTAGCGGCGACTACGAGCAGTACTTC.

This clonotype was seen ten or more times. This CDR3 reads CAISESLDGLNTEAFF. CDR3 sequence (DNA): TGTGCCATCAGTGAGTCGCTAGACGGACTCAACACTGAAGCTTTCTTT. The rearrangement uses TRBV10-3 and TRBJ1-1; D ambiguous. The CDR3 has 16 residues. CDR1 ENHRY and CDR2 SYGVKD come from the germline V gene. V was pared by 0 bases and J by 2 bases, with 13 bases between.

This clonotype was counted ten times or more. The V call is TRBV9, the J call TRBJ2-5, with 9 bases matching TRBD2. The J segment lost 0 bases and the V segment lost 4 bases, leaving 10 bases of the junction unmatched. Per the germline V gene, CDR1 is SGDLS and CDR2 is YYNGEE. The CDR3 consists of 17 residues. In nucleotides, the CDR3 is TGTGCCAGCAGCCCGTCTCGGAGACTAGCGGACCAAGAGACCCAGTACTTC. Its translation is CASSPSRRLADQETQYF.

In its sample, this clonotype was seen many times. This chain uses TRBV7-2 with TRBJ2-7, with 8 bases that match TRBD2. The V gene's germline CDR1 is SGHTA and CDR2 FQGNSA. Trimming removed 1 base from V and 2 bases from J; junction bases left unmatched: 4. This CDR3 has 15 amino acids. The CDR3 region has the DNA TGTGCCAGCAGCTTAGGGCTTAGCGGGACCTACGAGCAGTACTTC. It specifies CASSLGLSGTYEQYF.

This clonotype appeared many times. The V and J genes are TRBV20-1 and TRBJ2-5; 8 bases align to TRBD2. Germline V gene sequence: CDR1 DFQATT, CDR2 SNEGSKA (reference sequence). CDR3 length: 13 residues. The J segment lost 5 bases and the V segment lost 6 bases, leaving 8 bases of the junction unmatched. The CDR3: CSARSGSFETQYF. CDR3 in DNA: TGCAGTGCCCGCAGCGGGAGCTTTGAGACCCAGTACTTC.

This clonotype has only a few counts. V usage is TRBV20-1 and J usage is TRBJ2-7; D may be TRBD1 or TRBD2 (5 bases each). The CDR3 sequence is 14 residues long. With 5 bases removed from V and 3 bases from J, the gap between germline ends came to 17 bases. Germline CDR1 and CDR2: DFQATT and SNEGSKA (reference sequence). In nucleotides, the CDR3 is TGCAGTGCTCGGGACGCCAGGCAGATCTACGAGCAGTACTTC. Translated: CSARDARQIYEQYF.

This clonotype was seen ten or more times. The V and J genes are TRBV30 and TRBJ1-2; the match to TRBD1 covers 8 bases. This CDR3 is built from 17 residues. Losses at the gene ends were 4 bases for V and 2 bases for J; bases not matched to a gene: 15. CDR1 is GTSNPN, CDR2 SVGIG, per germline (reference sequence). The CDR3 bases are TGTGCCTGGACAAGCCCTCGCCTGGGACAGGCCAACTATGGCTACACCTTC. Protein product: CAWTSPRLGQANYGYTF.

The CDR3 region is CASSPELKGLGTQYF. Written as DNA, the CDR3 is TGCGCCAGCAGCCCGGAACTAAAGGGTTTAGGGACCCAGTACTTC. The chain employs TRBV5-1 and TRBJ2-5, with no clear D. The CDR3 covers 15 residues. V gave up 4 bases and J gave up 7 bases, with 20 bases separating them. Germline V gives CDR1 SGHRS, CDR2 YFSETQ.

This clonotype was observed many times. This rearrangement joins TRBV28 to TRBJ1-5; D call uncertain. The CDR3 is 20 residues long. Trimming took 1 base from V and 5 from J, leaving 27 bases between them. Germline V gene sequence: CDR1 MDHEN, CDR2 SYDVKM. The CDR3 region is CASSLFFTSLLKQMDQPQHF. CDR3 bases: TGTGCCAGCAGTTTATTCTTTACAAGTCTGTTAAAACAGATGGATCAGCCCCAGCATTTT.

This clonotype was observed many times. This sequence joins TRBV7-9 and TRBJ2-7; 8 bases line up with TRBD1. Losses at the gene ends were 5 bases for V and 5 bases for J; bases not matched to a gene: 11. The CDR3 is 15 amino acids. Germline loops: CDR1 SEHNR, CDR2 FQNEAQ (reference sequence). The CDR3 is CASSPGQAVLHEQYF. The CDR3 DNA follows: TGTGCCAGCAGCCCGGGACAGGCTGTCCTCCACGAGCAGTACTTC.

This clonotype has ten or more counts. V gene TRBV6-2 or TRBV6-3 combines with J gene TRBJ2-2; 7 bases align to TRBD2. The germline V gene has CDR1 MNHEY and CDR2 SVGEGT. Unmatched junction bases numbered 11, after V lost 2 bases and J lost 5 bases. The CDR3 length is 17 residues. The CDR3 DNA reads TGTGCCAGCAGTTACGGGGGTACTAGCGCCAAAACCGGGGAGCTGTTTTTT. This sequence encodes CASSYGGTSAKTGELFF.

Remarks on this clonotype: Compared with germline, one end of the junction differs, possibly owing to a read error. CDR3 protein: CASSSMDGQPQHF. In nucleotides, the CDR3 is TGTGCCAGTAGTAGCATGGACGGTCAGCCTCAGCATTTT. The chain joins TRBV19 to TRBJ1-5; D is unresolved. The V gene's germline CDR1 is LNHDA and CDR2 SQIVND (reference sequence). This CDR3 has 13 amino acids.

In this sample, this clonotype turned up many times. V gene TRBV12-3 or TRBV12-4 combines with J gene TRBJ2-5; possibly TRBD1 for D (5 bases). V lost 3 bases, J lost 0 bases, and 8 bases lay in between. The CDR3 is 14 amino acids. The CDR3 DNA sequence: TGTGCCAGCAGTTTGACAGATTACCAAGAGACCCAGTACTTC. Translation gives CASSLTDYQETQYF.